One and the same sample provided the 25 T cell receptor beta chains below, sequenced in a study of shared clonotypes between healthy human individuals. Method: immunoSEQ multiplex PCR; TCRdb's copy keeps in-frame clones and lacks some. This sample carries over 2 million clones, about nine tenths of them seen once, and the ten largest clones take 0.37%. Sequenced: naive CD4+ T cells from PBMCs. Subset given: CD45RA+ positively selected. Source of these receptors: a man aged 18 to 30 in good health. Some clones in this sample may be carry-over from other donors' samples.

About this clone: Distinct nucleotide sequences in the sample also encode this CDR3. The V call is TRBV5-1, the J call TRBJ2-5, with D tentatively TRBD1 (6 bases). Germline V CDR1 and CDR2: SGHRS, YFSETQ. Trimming stripped 4 bases from V and 1 base from J, with 11 bases between. This CDR3 spans 14 amino acids. In nucleotides, the CDR3 is TGCGCCAGCAGCCCCGGACAGACCCAAGAGACCCAGTACTTC. It yields the protein CASSPGQTQETQYF.

The chain combines TRBV27 with TRBJ2-7, with 11 bases that match TRBD2. This CDR3 is 16 amino acids long. The germline CDR1 and CDR2 sequences are MNHEY and SMNVEV (reference sequence). V shed 5 bases, J shed 5 bases, and the junction held 11 bases outside the gene matches. CDR3 DNA sequence: TGTGCCAGCAGTACCCCCTCTAGCGGGAGGAGCCACGAGCAGTACTTC. It specifies CASSTPSSGRSHEQYF.

V and J are TRBV19 and TRBJ2-2; perhaps TRBD2 as D (6 bases). This CDR3 region has 15 residues. CDR1 and CDR2 from the germline V gene are LNHDA and SQIVND (reference sequence). V was shortened by 9 bases and J by 2 bases, with 16 bases between the two germline ends. The CDR3 protein is CASRPGTSNTGELFF. CDR3 DNA: TGTGCCAGCCGTCCCGGGACTTCCAACACCGGGGAGCTGTTTTTT.

This clone appeared once. V usage is TRBV7-3 and J usage is TRBJ2-3; D possibly corresponds to TRBD2 (5 bases). V lost 1 base and J lost 3, with 17 bases in between. Per germline, CDR1 SGHTA and CDR2 FQGTGA. The CDR3 has 17 amino acids. The CDR3 DNA follows: TGTGCCAGCAGCTTAAGCCCCGCTATACCGGGAACAGATACGCAGTATTTT. It specifies CASSLSPAIPGTDTQYF.

V is TRBV15 and J is TRBJ2-3, with D possibly being TRBD1 or TRBD2 (7 bases each). Germline V lookup: CDR1 LNHNV, CDR2 YYDKDF (reference sequence). The CDR3 length is 15 residues. The V end was cut by 3 bases, the J end by 6 bases, with 16 bases between. The CDR3 nucleotides are TGTGCCACCAGCAGGGAGACAGGGAGGGGGGATACGCAGTATTTT. Its translation: CATSRETGRGDTQYF.

V is TRBV30 and J is TRBJ2-2, with TRBD1 matching over 10 bases. The germline V gene has CDR1 GTSNPN and CDR2 SVGIG (reference sequence). Germline trimming cut 6 bases from V and 6 bases from J; bases unmatched to any gene: 10. The CDR3 has 15 amino acids. The CDR3 nucleotides are TGTGCCTGCCGCAGACAGGGGGCATCGGCCGGGGAGCTGTTTTTT. Its translation is CACRRQGASAGELFF.

The chain combines TRBV28 with TRBJ1-1; no firm D call. Trimming took off 1 base at V and 1 base at J, with 4 bases between the two ends. This CDR3 contains 13 residues. Germline CDR1 is MDHEN and CDR2 is SYDVKM. CDR3 in DNA: TGTGCCAGCAGTTTATTGCCGAACACTGAAGCTTTCTTT. Its translation: CASSLLPNTEAFF.

The chain recombines TRBV10-3 with TRBJ2-1; possibly TRBD1 or TRBD2 for D (5 bases each). Per germline, CDR1 ENHRY and CDR2 SYGVKD. Trimming took 0 bases from V and 3 from J, leaving 12 bases between them. This CDR3 region has 16 residues. CDR3 amino acids: CAISESSRGVYNEQFF. In DNA, the CDR3 is TGTGCCATCAGTGAGTCTTCTCGAGGGGTCTACAATGAGCAGTTCTTC.

A note on this clone: This CDR3 is also generated by other DNA sequences in the sample. The genes are TRBV29-1 and TRBJ1-5, with TRBD1 matching over 9 bases. The CDR3 runs 14 residues. V lost 4 bases and J lost 2; bases outside the gene matches: 3. Germline CDR1 reads SQVTM; CDR2 reads ANQGSEA. For the CDR3, the DNA is TGCAGCGTTGTGGACAGGGGAGGCAATCAGCCCCAGCATTTT. This encodes CSVVDRGGNQPQHF.

The CDR3 is CASSPQQTEQFF. CDR3 bases: TGTGCCAGCAGCCCTCAGCAAACTGAGCAGTTCTTC. The chain has TRBV9 and TRBJ2-1, with D uncertain. The CDR3 is 12 residues long. Germline CDR1 and CDR2: SGDLS and YYNGEE. Trimming cost V 4 bases and J 9 bases, with 11 bases left between them. Full variable domain (remainder filled in from reference TRBV9 and TRBJ2-1): DSGVTQTPKHLITATGQRVTLRCSPRSGDLSVYWYQQSLDQGLQFLIQYYNGEERAKGNILERFSAQQFPDLHSELNLSSLELGDSALYFCASSPQQTEQFFGPGTRLTVL.

The chain links TRBV5-4 to TRBJ2-7; the D gene could be TRBD1 or TRBD2 (5 bases each). Germline V gene data show CDR1 as SGHNT and CDR2 as YYREEE (reference sequence). V gave up 4 bases and J gave up 4 bases, with 21 bases separating them. The CDR3 extends over 16 amino acids. For the CDR3, the DNA is TGTGCCAGCAGCGTCCGAATTGCCGGGACGGCTTACGAGCAGTACTTC. Protein: CASSVRIAGTAYEQYF.

The chain links TRBV11-2 to TRBJ1-6; D is perhaps TRBD1 (5 bases). V gave up 5 bases and J gave up 10 bases, with 15 bases separating them. The CDR3 spans 14 residues. Germline V lookup: CDR1 SGHAT, CDR2 FQNNGV. The DNA for the CDR3 is TGTGCCAGCAGCCCCCCCCGGGGCTCGTCACCCCTCCACTTT. As protein: CASSPPRGSSPLHF.

The J gene is TRBJ2-1, the V gene TRBV6-6; tentative D call: TRBD2 (5 bases). Germline CDR1 MNHNY, CDR2 SVGAGI (reference sequence). Trimming removed 6 bases at V and 3 bases at J, with 15 bases between. The CDR3 loop spans 15 amino acids. CDR3: CASSLIGELYNEQFF. The DNA for the CDR3 is TGTGCCAGCAGCCTCATCGGGGAGCTCTACAATGAGCAGTTCTTC.

V is TRBV28 and J is TRBJ2-3; weak D call: TRBD1 (5 bases). The germline V gene encodes CDR1 MDHEN and CDR2 SYDVKM. Trimming cost V 6 bases and J 0 bases, with 16 bases left between them. The CDR3 has 16 residues. For the CDR3, the DNA is TGTGCCAGCAGACCCTCCCTTGGGGCTAGCACAGATACGCAGTATTTT. It yields the protein CASRPSLGASTDTQYF.

The V and J genes are TRBV7-2 and TRBJ1-6; D uncertain. The CDR3 consists of 11 residues. Trimming pared 4 bases from V and 13 bases from J, leaving 8 bases between. Germline CDR1 is SGHTA and CDR2 is FQGNSA. The DNA of the CDR3 is TGTGCCAGCAGCTCGGTGGGGCCCCTCCACTTT. It yields the protein CASSSVGPLHF.

The V call is TRBV6-4, the J call TRBJ1-1; D possibly corresponds to TRBD1 (5 bases). V was clipped by 3 bases and J by 0 bases, with 5 bases between them. Germline-derived CDR1 and CDR2 are MRHNA and SNTAGT. The CDR3 spans 13 residues. Here the CDR3 reads CASSETVNTEAFF. The CDR3 DNA reads as TGTGCCAGCAGTGAGACAGTGAACACTGAAGCTTTCTTT.

The rearrangement uses TRBV5-4 and TRBJ2-2, with D perhaps matching TRBD2 (6 bases). This CDR3 is 13 amino acids long. V lost 3 bases and J lost 6, with 9 bases in between. Germline-derived CDR1 and CDR2 are SGHNT and YYREEE (reference sequence). The DNA for the CDR3 is TGTGCCAGCAGCTCGTGGGGGGCCGGGGAGCTGTTTTTT. Amino acids: CASSSWGAGELFF.

V and J are TRBV28 and TRBJ2-3; TRBD2 might be the D (6 bases). CDR1 is MDHEN and CDR2 is SYDVKM in the germline V gene. This CDR3 is 13 amino acids long. Trimming cost V 6 bases and J 3 bases, with 10 bases left between them. DNA of the CDR3: TGTGCCAGCAGAAAGGGAGGTACAGATACGCAGTATTTT. It specifies CASRKGGTDTQYF. Based on the CDR3 plus reference TRBV28 and TRBJ2-3, the full variable domain is DVKVTQSSRYLVKRTGEKVFLECVQDMDHENMFWYRQDPGLGLRLIYFSYDVKMKEKGDIPEGYSVSREKKERFSLILESASTNQTSMYLCASRKGGTDTQYFGPGTRLTVL.

The rearrangement joins TRBV7-2 to TRBJ2-7; perhaps TRBD2 as D (6 bases). There are 15 residues in the CDR3. Germline CDR1 SGHTA, CDR2 FQGNSA. V lost 5 bases to trimming and J lost 3 bases, with 17 bases between them. The CDR3 spells CASSRDSTARYEQYF. The CDR3 bases are TGTGCCAGCAGCCGGGACTCCACCGCGCGCTACGAGCAGTACTTC.

The chain uses TRBV5-4 and TRBJ2-1, with D hard to call. The germline CDR1 and CDR2 sequences are SGHNT and YYREEE (reference sequence). Trimming shortened V by 0 bases and J by 7 bases, and 5 bases separated the two germline ends. The CDR3 totals 12 residues. DNA of the CDR3: TGTGCCAGCAGCTTGGCCTGGAATGAGCAGTTCTTC. This encodes CASSLAWNEQFF.

V is TRBV7-2 and J is TRBJ1-4; D not resolved. Between the trimmed V and J ends, which lost 2 bases and 6 bases, there was a span of 7 bases. Germline CDR1 is SGHTA and CDR2 is FQGNSA. The CDR3 is 13 amino acids. CDR3 protein: CASSLKRDEKLFF. CDR3 sequence (DNA): TGTGCCAGCAGCTTAAAACGGGATGAAAAACTGTTTTTT.

The chain carries TRBV6-1 and TRBJ2-5; D possibly corresponds to TRBD2 (5 bases). Germline V gene data show CDR1 as MNHNS and CDR2 as SASEGT. The CDR3 length is 12 residues. Between the trimmed V and J ends, which lost 6 bases and 5 bases, there was a span of 10 bases. The CDR3 here is CASRSEGETQYF. In DNA, the CDR3 is TGTGCCAGCAGGAGCGAGGGCGAGACCCAGTACTTC.

In its sample, this clone was seen once. J is TRBJ2-7 and V is TRBV21-1; the D call in the table, TRBD1, was not verified against the DNA. TRBV21-1 is given as a pseudogene. CDR3 size: 18 residues. This CDR3 is CASSSRSGRDRGSYEQYF. The CDR3 DNA reads TGTGCCAGCAGCTCACGTTCCGGCCGGGACAGGGGATCCTACGAGCAGTACTTC.

The rearrangement links TRBV7-9 to TRBJ2-2; 9 nucleotides align to TRBD1. V was pared by 2 bases and J by 6 bases, with 7 bases of the junction left unmatched. Germline loops: CDR1 SEHNR, CDR2 FQNEAQ (reference sequence). There are 16 residues in the CDR3. The CDR3 DNA follows: TGTGCCAGCAGCTTAACCGGACAGGGGTCCCCCGGGGAGCTGTTTTTT. The encoded protein is CASSLTGQGSPGELFF.

The chain carries TRBV29-1 and TRBJ2-7, with a weak D call TRBD2 (5 bases). V was shortened by 4 bases and J by 2 bases, with 12 bases between the two germline ends. Germline CDR1 and CDR2: SQVTM and ANQGSEA. CDR3 length: 13 residues. CDR3 sequence: CSVVAGTTYEQYF. The CDR3 bases are TGCAGCGTTGTGGCGGGTACTACCTACGAGCAGTACTTC.